The T cell receptor (beta chain) under discussion was sequenced for a study of shared clonotypes between healthy human individuals. The CDR3 runs to 11 residues. Trimming removed 8 bases from V and 6 bases from J, with 11 bases in between. Germline-derived CDR1 and CDR2 are SGHVS and FQNEAQ. A word on this clone: Its specificity is not known.

The protocol was immunoSEQ multiplex PCR, while the TCRdb copy is restricted to in-frame clones and leaves out a portion. The table shows about a million clones, with about 75% occurring only once. Study outcomes and limitations: Naive subsets generally exceeded memory subsets in estimated richness.

The sample comprised memory CD4+ T cells sorted from blood. The subset: CD45RA-negative fraction. The sequence derives from a man in his late teens or twenties in good health. The chain recombines TRBV7-8 with TRBJ2-7; D ambiguous. CDR3 DNA sequence: TGTGCCAGCTCCTGGCTCGGCGAGCAGTACTTC. This sequence encodes CASSWLGEQYF.